The 11 T cell receptor beta chains presented below share a single source sample, sequenced in a study of cytomegalovirus exposure and HLA in healthy donors. PCR amplification relied on 60 Vbeta primers (plus 13 Jbeta primers). Here immunoSEQ multiplex PCR was the method, and the copy in TCRdb shows in-frame clones only, minus some. Here the sample spans 150,000 to 200,000 clones, around 77% being singletons. Sequenced: PBMCs. The receptors were sampled from a woman aged 25 to 45 in good health and CMV-seronegative.

V and J are TRBV7-2 and TRBJ2-1; 9 bases are shared with TRBD2. CDR3 length: 14 residues. V shed 4 bases, J shed 6 bases, and the junction held 4 bases outside the gene matches. Germline V gene lookup returns CDR1 SGHTA and CDR2 FQGNSA. Written as DNA, the CDR3 is TGTGCCAGCAGCTACCCTAGCGGGGCCAATGAGCAGTTCTTC. Protein product: CASSYPSGANEQFF.

Turning to this clone: One end of the junction is discordant with germline, which a read error may explain. The chain recombines TRBV7-9 with TRBJ2-7; 10 bases map to TRBD1. CDR1 is SEHNR, CDR2 FQNEAQ, per germline (reference sequence). This CDR3 comprises 16 residues. The DNA for the CDR3 is TGTTCCAGCAGCCACGGGACAGGGGCGAAATCCTACGAGCAGTACTTC. Protein: CSSSHGTGAKSYEQYF.

This clone was observed a handful of times. J is TRBJ2-2 and V is TRBV7-2; TRBD2 matches 8 bases. Germline V gives CDR1 SGHTA, CDR2 FQGNSA. There are 14 residues in the CDR3. Trimming cost V 3 bases and J 4 bases; bases outside gene matches: 1. The CDR3 bases are TGTGCCAGCAGCTTTAGCGGGGCCACCGGGGAGCTGTTTTTT. It encodes CASSFSGATGELFF.

V and J are TRBV5-1 and TRBJ2-3, with 10 bases lining up with TRBD2. Trimming at V came to 7 bases and at J to 2 bases, leaving 4 bases not matched to a gene. Germline CDR1 is SGHRS and CDR2 is YFSETQ. The CDR3 is made up of 14 amino acids. The DNA for the CDR3 is TGCGCCAGCGGACTAGCGGAGATCACAGATACGCAGTATTTT. Translated, it gives CASGLAEITDTQYF.

This clone has a handful of counts. J is TRBJ2-1 and V is TRBV7-9; no reliable D call. Deletions cut 0 bases from V and 12 bases from J, with 6 bases between. CDR1 SEHNR and CDR2 FQNEAQ come from the germline V gene (reference sequence). CDR3 length: 11 residues. CDR3 sequence: CASSLAARQFF. The CDR3 DNA sequence: TGTGCCAGCAGCTTAGCAGCGAGGCAGTTCTTC.

This chain links TRBV15 with TRBJ2-1; 7 bases align to TRBD2. The germline V gene has CDR1 LNHNV and CDR2 YYDKDF (reference sequence). The CDR3 covers 17 residues. Germline trimming cut 6 bases from V and 1 base from J; bases unmatched to any gene: 12. The CDR3: CATSTRISGISYNEQFF. CDR3 DNA sequence: TGTGCCACCAGTACTAGGATAAGCGGGATTTCCTACAATGAGCAGTTCTTC.

This chain uses TRBV5-1 with TRBJ1-3, with 8 bases that match TRBD1. This CDR3 is 16 amino acids long. V was clipped by 4 bases and J by 3 bases; unmatched bases: 9. Germline V gives CDR1 SGHRS, CDR2 YFSETQ. The CDR3 loop is CASSPVTGENGNTIYF. The DNA for the CDR3 is TGCGCCAGCAGCCCAGTGACAGGGGAAAATGGAAACACCATATATTTT. Drawing the rest from reference TRBV5-1 and TRBJ1-3, the complete variable domain is KAGVTQTPRYLIKTRGQQVTLSCSPISGHRSVSWYQQTPGQGLQFLFEYFSETQRNKGNFPGRFSGRQFSNSRSEMNVSTLELGDSALYLCASSPVTGENGNTIYFGEGSWLTVV.

The rearrangement joins TRBV7-3 to TRBJ1-1; 7 nucleotides agree with TRBD1. V lost 5 bases and J lost 1; bases outside the gene matches: 4. The CDR3 runs 14 residues. Germline values: CDR1 SGHTA, CDR2 FQGTGA. CDR3: CASSKGTENTEAFF. As DNA, the CDR3 is TGTGCCAGCAGCAAAGGGACAGAGAACACTGAAGCTTTCTTT.

The rearrangement joins TRBV5-6 to TRBJ1-4; D unresolved. V was trimmed by 0 bases and J by 4 bases, leaving 4 bases between them. CDR1 is SGHDT and CDR2 is YYEEEE in the germline V gene. CDR3 length: 13 amino acids. CDR3 protein: CASSLGGNEKLFF. DNA of the CDR3: TGTGCCAGCAGCTTGGGAGGTAATGAAAAACTGTTTTTT.

There are a few counts of this clone. The genes are TRBV27 and TRBJ1-1, with a possible D match to TRBD1 (5 bases). Germline CDR1 reads MNHEY; CDR2 reads SMNVEV (reference sequence). The CDR3 loop spans 15 amino acids. Trimming shortened V by 5 bases and J by 6 bases, and 19 bases separated the two germline ends. The CDR3 coding sequence is TGTGCCAGCAGTCCGACGGGGGGGGTGTGGGCTGAAGCTTTCTTT. Translation: CASSPTGGVWAEAFF.

This rearrangement joins TRBV6-5 to TRBJ1-1; unclear D gene. Germline V gene sequence: CDR1 MNHEY, CDR2 SVGAGI. The V end was cut by 7 bases, the J end by 5 bases, with 11 bases between. The CDR3 runs to 12 residues. Here the CDR3 reads CASKDGWTEAFF. For the CDR3, the DNA is TGTGCCAGCAAAGACGGGTGGACTGAAGCTTTCTTT.